These T cell receptor beta chains were read from a single sample in a study of blood T cell repertoires in COVID-19. Assay: immunoSEQ multiplex PCR; the TCRdb copy retains only in-frame clones and omits some. The sample carries roughly 71,000 clones, 84% recorded once. Sequences were obtained from peripheral blood. Source of these receptors: a man aged 45 to 65 with active COVID-19. The CDR3 runs from the conserved cysteine through the conserved F or W. Each record gives: clone size, D gene, J gene, V gene, CDR3 protein, CDR3 DNA. D genes are given only for firm matches. Some rows mark clone size as missing; the rest say once, few, many or name a class of expanded clone.

size: .
D: .
J: TRBJ2-5
V: TRBV5-4
CDR3: CASSLASIIGETQYF
DNA: TGTGCCAGCAGCTTGGCCTCGATAATTGGCGAGACCCAGTACTTC

size: .
D: TRBD1
J: TRBJ1-2
V: TRBV18
CDR3: CASSPQASGGDYGYTF
DNA: TGTGCCAGCTCACCACAGGCGTCAGGGGGCGACTATGGCTACACCTTC

size: .
D: .
J: TRBJ2-1
V: TRBV4-3
CDR3: CASSQDSRGVQGREQFF
DNA: TGCGCCAGCAGCCAAGATTCCCGGGGGGTCCAGGGGAGAGAGCAGTTCTTC

size: .
D: .
J: TRBJ2-7
V: TRBV4-1
CDR3: CASSQDGPVGTSYEQYF
DNA: TGCGCCAGCAGCCAAGATGGTCCGGTGGGCACCTCCTACGAGCAGTACTTC

size: .
D: .
J: TRBJ2-6
V: TRBV11-2
CDR3: CASSSFANSGANVLTF
DNA: TGTGCCAGCAGCTCTTTTGCTAACTCTGGGGCCAACGTCCTGACTTTC

size: medium-sized
D: .
J: TRBJ2-4
V: TRBV6-6
CDR3: CASSPPAGQAKYNIQYF
DNA: TGTGCCAGCAGTCCCCCAGCGGGACAGGCGAAATATAACATTCAGTACTTC

size: .
D: TRBD1
J: TRBJ2-7
V: TRBV7-9
CDR3: CASNPGQATYEQYF
DNA: TGTGCCAGCAACCCGGGACAGGCAACCTACGAGCAGTACTTC

size: .
D: TRBD2
J: TRBJ2-1
V: TRBV13
CDR3: CASSSRTHWGGGEQFF
DNA: TGTGCCAGCAGCTCGCGGACTCATTGGGGGGGAGGTGAGCAGTTCTTC

size: once
D: TRBD2
J: TRBJ2-7
V: TRBV5-6
CDR3: CASSLRAGAAPYEQYF
DNA: TGTGCCAGCAGCTTGCGGGCGGGAGCCGCCCCCTACGAGCAGTACTTC

size: .
D: .
J: TRBJ2-6
V: TRBV2
CDR3: CASSAGAGANVLTF
DNA: TGTGCCAGCAGTGCAGGGGCCGGGGCCAACGTCCTGACTTTC

size: many
D: .
J: TRBJ1-2
V: TRBV29-1
CDR3: CSGLWGGYGYTF
DNA: TGCAGCGGCCTTTGGGGGGGCTATGGCTACACCTTC

size: few
D: .
J: TRBJ1-6
V: TRBV2
CDR3: CASSPTDSNNSPLHF
DNA: TGTGCCAGCAGTCCCACGGACAGCAACAATTCACCCCTCCACTTT

size: .
D: TRBD1
J: TRBJ2-1
V: TRBV7-2
CDR3: CASSFRDSNEQFF
DNA: TGTGCCAGCAGCTTTCGGGACAGCAATGAGCAGTTCTTC

size: .
D: TRBD2
J: TRBJ2-1
V: TRBV18
CDR3: CASSPGLAGVGNEQFF
DNA: TGTGCCAGCTCACCCGGACTAGCGGGAGTGGGCAATGAGCAGTTCTTC

size: .
D: TRBD2
J: TRBJ2-1
V: TRBV7-8
CDR3: CASSLERGGGQFF
DNA: TGTGCCAGCAGCTTAGAACGCGGGGGTGGGCAGTTCTTC

size: .
D: TRBD1
J: TRBJ2-1
V: TRBV4-1
CDR3: CASSQDRTGFNNEQFF
DNA: TGCGCCAGCAGCCAAGATCGGACAGGGTTCAACAATGAGCAGTTCTTC

size: few
D: .
J: TRBJ2-7
V: TRBV2
CDR3: CASSEETGKMSYEQYF
DNA: TGTGCCAGCTCAGAGGAAACAGGGAAGATGAGCTACGAGCAGTACTTC

size: .
D: TRBD2
J: TRBJ2-1
V: TRBV7-9
CDR3: CASSLTSGGSYNEQFF
DNA: TGTGCCAGCAGCTTAACTAGCGGGGGGTCCTACAATGAGCAGTTCTTC

size: .
D: TRBD2
J: TRBJ2-3
V: TRBV7-9
CDR3: CASSASSGGGDTQYF
DNA: TGTGCCAGCAGCGCCTCTAGCGGGGGGGGCGATACGCAGTATTTT

size: .
D: .
J: TRBJ2-5
V: TRBV2
CDR3: CASSPTGTQETQYF
DNA: TGTGCCAGCAGCCCAACAGGGACCCAAGAGACCCAGTACTTC

size: .
D: .
J: TRBJ1-5
V: TRBV4-1
CDR3: CASSQDDNRLRPQHF
DNA: TGCGCCAGCAGCCAAGATGATAACAGGCTGCGGCCCCAGCATTTT

size: once
D: .
J: TRBJ2-1
V: TRBV4-3
CDR3: CASSDRRASDEQFF
DNA: TGCGCCAGCAGCGACAGAAGAGCAAGCGATGAGCAGTTCTTC

size: .
D: .
J: TRBJ2-6
V: TRBV29-1
CDR3: CSVMRPLPSGANVLTF
DNA: TGCAGCGTCATGAGGCCTCTACCCTCTGGGGCCAACGTCCTGACTTTC

size: .
D: .
J: TRBJ1-1
V: TRBV20-1
CDR3: CSARTENEAFF
DNA: TGCAGTGCTAGGACAGAGAATGAAGCTTTCTTT

size: .
D: .
J: TRBJ1-2
V: TRBV18
CDR3: CASSLQEGRRDYGYTF
DNA: TGTGCCAGCTCACTCCAGGAAGGAAGGAGGGACTATGGCTACACCTTC

size: .
D: .
J: TRBJ1-2
V: TRBV19
CDR3: CASSIAGFYGYTF
DNA: TGTGCCAGTAGTATAGCAGGGTTCTATGGCTACACCTTC

size: .
D: TRBD2
J: TRBJ2-3
V: TRBV7-9
CDR3: CASSLGLAGGGDTQYF
DNA: TGTGCCAGCAGCTTGGGACTAGCGGGAGGTGGTGATACGCAGTATTTT

size: .
D: .
J: TRBJ2-6
V: TRBV15
CDR3: CATSRVNSGANVLTF
DNA: TGTGCCACCAGCAGAGTCAACTCTGGGGCCAACGTCCTGACTTTC

size: .
D: .
J: TRBJ2-1
V: TRBV3-1/TRBV3-2
CDR3: CASSRSGDSAYNEQFF
DNA: TGTGCCAGCAGCCGCTCTGGGGACTCAGCCTACAATGAGCAGTTCTTC

size: .
D: TRBD2
J: TRBJ2-1
V: TRBV6-2/TRBV6-3
CDR3: CASSPHGGRAREQFF
DNA: TGTGCCAGCAGTCCCCATGGCGGGAGGGCCAGAGAGCAGTTCTTC

size: once
D: TRBD2
J: TRBJ2-2
V: TRBV7-9
CDR3: CASTTGSGSLGGTGELFF
DNA: TGTGCCAGCACCACGGGTAGCGGGAGTCTAGGGGGAACCGGGGAGCTGTTTTTT

size: .
D: TRBD1
J: TRBJ1-2
V: TRBV2
CDR3: CASREIRGRNYGYTF
DNA: TGTGCCAGCAGGGAAATCAGGGGGCGCAACTATGGCTACACCTTC

size: .
D: TRBD2
J: TRBJ2-7
V: TRBV6-5
CDR3: CASSYGLAGGEQYF
DNA: TGTGCCAGCAGTTACGGTCTAGCGGGCGGCGAGCAGTACTTC

size: once
D: .
J: TRBJ2-5
V: TRBV7-6
CDR3: CASSFSTTGSPFAQETQYF
DNA: TGTGCCAGCAGCTTCTCCACGACAGGTTCCCCTTTTGCCCAAGAGACCCAGTACTTC

size: .
D: .
J: TRBJ1-4
V: TRBV9
CDR3: CASSVGMAGLNEKLFF
DNA: TGTGCCAGCAGCGTAGGAATGGCAGGGTTAAATGAAAAACTGTTTTTT

size: .
D: .
J: TRBJ2-1
V: TRBV11-2
CDR3: CASSLAGWSQFF
DNA: TGTGCCAGCAGCTTGGCGGGCTGGTCGCAGTTCTTC

size: .
D: TRBD2
J: TRBJ2-5
V: TRBV7-8
CDR3: CASSSRQIGRGETQYF
DNA: TGTGCCAGCAGCTCGCGACAGATAGGGAGGGGAGAGACCCAGTACTTC

size: .
D: .
J: TRBJ2-7
V: TRBV5-1
CDR3: CASTRSTDSYEQYF
DNA: TGCGCCAGCACCCGAAGCACAGACTCCTACGAGCAGTACTTC

size: .
D: .
J: TRBJ1-5
V: TRBV28
CDR3: CASSLWFRGLYSNQPQHF
DNA: TGTGCCAGCAGTTTATGGTTCAGGGGCCTTTATAGCAATCAGCCCCAGCATTTT

size: .
D: TRBD1
J: TRBJ2-2
V: TRBV24-1
CDR3: CATSGGTGMAGELFF
DNA: TGTGCCACCAGTGGAGGGACAGGGATGGCCGGGGAGCTGTTTTTT

size: .
D: .
J: TRBJ2-2
V: TRBV30
CDR3: CAWSPRSGELFF
DNA: TGTGCCTGGAGTCCCCGGAGCGGGGAGCTGTTTTTT

size: .
D: TRBD2
J: TRBJ2-5
V: TRBV5-4
CDR3: CASSLVAGDRLETQYF
DNA: TGTGCCAGCAGCTTGGTAGCGGGGGACCGGCTAGAGACCCAGTACTTC

size: .
D: .
J: TRBJ2-2
V: TRBV11-2
CDR3: CASTIGSGNTGELFF
DNA: TGTGCCAGCACCATCGGGAGCGGGAACACCGGGGAGCTGTTTTTT

size: .
D: TRBD1
J: TRBJ1-1
V: TRBV11-2
CDR3: CASSRNRGAFF
DNA: TGTGCCAGCAGCCGGAACAGGGGAGCTTTCTTT

size: once
D: TRBD1
J: TRBJ2-2
V: TRBV27
CDR3: CARYVGQPSPHGGELFF
DNA: TGTGCCAGGTACGTGGGACAGCCCAGTCCTCATGGCGGGGAGCTGTTTTTT

size: .
D: TRBD1
J: TRBJ1-4
V: TRBV7-9
CDR3: CASSLGQGLNEKLFF
DNA: TGTGCCAGCAGCTTAGGACAGGGACTTAATGAAAAACTGTTTTTT

size: .
D: TRBD2
J: TRBJ2-5
V: TRBV5-1
CDR3: CASSNPGTSGGAPYF
DNA: TGCGCCAGCAGCAACCCTGGGACTAGCGGGGGGGCCCCGTACTTC

size: once
D: TRBD2
J: TRBJ2-7
V: TRBV5-5
CDR3: CASSGRLAGEQYF
DNA: TGTGCCAGCAGCGGTAGACTAGCGGGAGAGCAGTACTTC

size: .
D: .
J: TRBJ1-1
V: TRBV29-1
CDR3: CSYGQYDTEAFF
DNA: TGCAGCTACGGACAGTACGACACTGAAGCTTTCTTT

size: .
D: .
J: TRBJ1-4
V: TRBV7-8
CDR3: CASSPGGAGLFF
DNA: TGTGCCAGCAGCCCGGGCGGGGCAGGTCTGTTTTTT

size: .
D: .
J: TRBJ1-4
V: TRBV19
CDR3: CASGAAGLANEKLFF
DNA: TGTGCCAGTGGGGCCGCAGGGTTGGCTAATGAAAAACTGTTTTTT

size: .
D: TRBD1
J: TRBJ2-3
V: TRBV27
CDR3: CASSIQPQGHTQYF
DNA: TGTGCCAGCAGTATCCAACCACAGGGGCATACGCAGTATTTT

size: .
D: TRBD1
J: TRBJ2-7
V: TRBV7-7
CDR3: CASSFGTGDHEQYF
DNA: TGTGCTAGCAGCTTTGGGACAGGGGACCACGAGCAGTACTTC

size: .
D: .
J: TRBJ2-5
V: TRBV11-2
CDR3: CASSLFWGPQETQYF
DNA: TGTGCCAGCAGCTTATTCTGGGGGCCCCAAGAGACCCAGTACTTC

size: .
D: .
J: TRBJ1-1
V: TRBV19
CDR3: CATQQGVGAFF
DNA: TGTGCCACCCAACAGGGCGTGGGCGCTTTCTTT

size: .
D: TRBD2
J: TRBJ2-1
V: TRBV9
CDR3: CASSPSGRRSYNEQFF
DNA: TGTGCCAGCAGCCCTAGCGGGAGGCGCTCCTACAATGAGCAGTTCTTC

size: .
D: .
J: TRBJ1-4
V: TRBV19
CDR3: CASGEVGKLFF
DNA: TGTGCCTCGGGGGAGGTAGGAAAACTGTTTTTT

size: .
D: .
J: TRBJ1-3
V: TRBV5-1
CDR3: CASSFSDSSGNTIYF
DNA: TGCGCCAGCAGCTTCTCGGACAGCTCTGGAAACACCATATATTTT

size: .
D: TRBD1
J: TRBJ2-7
V: TRBV6-1
CDR3: CASSEYRDRVVEQYF
DNA: TGTGCCAGCAGTGAGTATCGGGACAGGGTAGTCGAGCAGTACTTC

size: .
D: .
J: TRBJ2-7
V: TRBV27
CDR3: CASNRRGGEQYF
DNA: TGTGCCAGCAATAGGAGGGGCGGCGAGCAGTACTTC